This paragraph covers one T cell receptor (beta chain) sequence. The antigen is not known. Looked up from germline, CDR1 is LNHNV and CDR2 is YYDKDF (reference sequence). Trimming left V 4 bases short and J 2 bases short, with 11 bases between. The CDR3 contains 14 residues. Amplification used 60 Vbeta primers and 13 Jbeta primers. Authors' analysis steps: In a later analysis, of 70 million to 85 million unique beta chains, about 12 million appeared in at least two donors. Repertoires were generated with immunoSEQ multiplex PCR, while TCRdb's copy carries only in-frame clones and drops some. Clone size and the V and J calls come from that table; the DNA yielded D and trimming. The sample has roughly 100,000 clones, about four fifths seen once; the top ten hold around 3.6%. This sample stems from a study of cytomegalovirus exposure and HLA in healthy donors. The study, taken as a whole, reports: TCR beta V- and J-gene trimming, according to a later analysis, was linked to a missense DCLRE1C variant. In an earlier analysis, about 87% or about 30%: the productive usage of most TCR beta V segments.

The chain combines TRBV15 with TRBJ1-1; D call uncertain. The sequenced sample consisted of PBMCs. This TCR was sampled from a female donor in good health and CMV-seropositive. In DNA, the CDR3 is TGTGCCACCAGCATGGAGGGAGTTAACACTGAAGCTTTCTTT. Protein sequence: CATSMEGVNTEAFF.